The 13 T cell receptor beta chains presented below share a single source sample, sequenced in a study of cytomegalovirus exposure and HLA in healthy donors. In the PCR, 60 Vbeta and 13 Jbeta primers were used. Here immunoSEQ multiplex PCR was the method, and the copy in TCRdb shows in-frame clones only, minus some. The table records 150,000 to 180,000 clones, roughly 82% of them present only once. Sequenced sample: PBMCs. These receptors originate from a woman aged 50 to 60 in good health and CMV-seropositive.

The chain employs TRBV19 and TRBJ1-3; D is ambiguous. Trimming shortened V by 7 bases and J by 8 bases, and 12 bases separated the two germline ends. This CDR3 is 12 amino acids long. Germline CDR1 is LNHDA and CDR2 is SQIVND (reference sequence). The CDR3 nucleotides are TGTGCCAGTACCACATGGAGAGACACCATATATTTT. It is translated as CASTTWRDTIYF.

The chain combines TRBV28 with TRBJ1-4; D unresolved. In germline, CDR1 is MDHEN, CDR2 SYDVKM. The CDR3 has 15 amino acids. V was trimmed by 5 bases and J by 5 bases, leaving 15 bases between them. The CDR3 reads CASSLTRTANEKLFF. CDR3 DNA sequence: TGTGCCAGCAGTCTGACACGTACGGCCAATGAAAAACTGTTTTTT.

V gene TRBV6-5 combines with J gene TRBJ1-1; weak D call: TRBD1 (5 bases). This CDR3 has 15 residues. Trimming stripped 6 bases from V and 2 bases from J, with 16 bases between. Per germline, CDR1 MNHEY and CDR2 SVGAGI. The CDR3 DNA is TGTGCCAGCAGCTCGGGGGGGGGAGGAAACACTGAAGCTTTCTTT. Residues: CASSSGGGGNTEAFF.

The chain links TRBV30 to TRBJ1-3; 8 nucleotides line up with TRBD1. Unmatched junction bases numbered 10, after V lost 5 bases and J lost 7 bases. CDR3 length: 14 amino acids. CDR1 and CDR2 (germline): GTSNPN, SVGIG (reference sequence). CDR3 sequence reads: CAWQQGALWNTIYF. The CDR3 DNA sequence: TGTGCCTGGCAGCAGGGGGCTCTTTGGAACACCATATATTTT.

The CDR3 nucleotides are TGTGCCGGAGCGCGCGGCTCCTCCTACGAGCAGTACTTC. Translation: CAGARGSSYEQYF. V and J are TRBV7-9 and TRBJ2-7; no clear D. Germline V gene sequence: CDR1 SEHNR, CDR2 FQNEAQ (reference sequence). The CDR3 has 13 residues. V was cut by 11 bases and J by 0 bases, with 14 bases left in between. Full variable domain (remainder filled in from reference TRBV7-9 and TRBJ2-7): DTGVSQNPRHKITKRGQNVTFRCDPISEHNRLYWYRQTLGQGPEFLTYFQNEAQLEKSRLLSDRFSAERPKGSFSTLEIQRTEQGDSAMYLCAGARGSSYEQYFGPGTRLTVT.

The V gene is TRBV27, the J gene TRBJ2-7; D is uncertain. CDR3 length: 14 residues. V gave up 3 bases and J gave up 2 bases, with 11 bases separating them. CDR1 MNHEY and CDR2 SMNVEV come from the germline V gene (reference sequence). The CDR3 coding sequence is TGTGCCAGCAGTTTCCCAGGCAGACCCTACGAGCAGTACTTC. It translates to CASSFPGRPYEQYF.

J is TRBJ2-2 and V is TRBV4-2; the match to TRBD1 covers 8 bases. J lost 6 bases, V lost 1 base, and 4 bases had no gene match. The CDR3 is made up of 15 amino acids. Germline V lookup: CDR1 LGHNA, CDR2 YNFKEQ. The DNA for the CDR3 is TGTGCCAGCAGCCAAGGGACAGGGTGGTCCGGGGAGCTGTTTTTT. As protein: CASSQGTGWSGELFF.

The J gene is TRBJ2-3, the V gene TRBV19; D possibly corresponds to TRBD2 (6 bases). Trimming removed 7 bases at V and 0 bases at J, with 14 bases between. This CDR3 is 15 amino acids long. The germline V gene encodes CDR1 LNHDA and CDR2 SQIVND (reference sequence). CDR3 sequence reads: CASTLGGVSTDTQYF. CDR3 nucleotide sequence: TGTGCCAGTACCCTGGGCGGGGTTAGCACAGATACGCAGTATTTT.

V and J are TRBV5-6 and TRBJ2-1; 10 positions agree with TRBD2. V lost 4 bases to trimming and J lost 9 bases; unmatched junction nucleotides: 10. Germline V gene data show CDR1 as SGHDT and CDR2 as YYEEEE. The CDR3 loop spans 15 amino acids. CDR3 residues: CASSTLAGGHGEQFF. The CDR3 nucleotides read TGTGCCAGCAGCACCTTAGCGGGGGGACATGGTGAGCAGTTCTTC.

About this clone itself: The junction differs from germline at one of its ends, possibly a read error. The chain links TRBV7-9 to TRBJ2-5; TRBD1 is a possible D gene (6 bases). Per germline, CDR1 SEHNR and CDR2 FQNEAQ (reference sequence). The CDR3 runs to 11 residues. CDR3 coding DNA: TGTGCCAGCAGCTCCTATACAGGGATGGACTTC. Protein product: CASSSYTGMDF.

In DNA form, the CDR3 reads TGTGCCAGTAAAGACGACAGGGGTCCCAATCAGCCCCAGCATTTT. Translating gives CASKDDRGPNQPQHF. V gene TRBV19 combines with J gene TRBJ1-5, with 8 bases lining up with TRBD1. Losses at the gene ends were 7 bases for V and 3 bases for J; bases not matched to a gene: 8. The CDR3 is made up of 15 amino acids. Germline CDR1 reads LNHDA; CDR2 reads SQIVND (reference sequence).

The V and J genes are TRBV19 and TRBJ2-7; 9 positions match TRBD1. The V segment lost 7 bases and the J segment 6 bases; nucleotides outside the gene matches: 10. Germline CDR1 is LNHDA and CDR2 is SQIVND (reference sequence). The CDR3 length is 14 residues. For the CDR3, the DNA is TGTGCCAGTACCGGGACAGGGCGCCCCGGCGAGCAGTACTTC. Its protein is CASTGTGRPGEQYF.

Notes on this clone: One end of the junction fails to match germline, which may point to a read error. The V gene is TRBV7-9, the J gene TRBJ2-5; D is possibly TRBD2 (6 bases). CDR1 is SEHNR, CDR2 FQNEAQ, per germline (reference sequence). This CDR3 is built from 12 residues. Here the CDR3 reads CSSSLGGETQYF. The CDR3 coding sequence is TGTTCCAGCAGCTTGGGGGGAGAGACCCAGTACTTC.